The TCR beta chain under discussion was sequenced for a study of blood T cell repertoires in COVID-19 (dated by TCRdb to the early 2020s). With regard to the full study: Samples covering the acute and convalescent phases of COVID-19 were provided by collaborators in the United States, Italy and Spain. The material from the prospective study consisted of cDNA or gDNA derived from T cells, B-cell-depleted T cells, or PBMCs. Deeply sampled blood TCRbeta repertoires from subjects exposed to, actively infected with, or recovered from COVID-19 were included in the dataset. A freely available public database, intended as a resource for researchers studying the immune response to SARS-CoV-2, is where the repertoires were released. The samples were drawn from two sources: the first 160 participants of the ongoing ImmuneRACE study, and 1,254 subjects contributed by 6 global collaborators. The sample metadata nearly always contained a de-identified subject ID, COVID-19 status, age in years and sex. HLA class I and class II types, where available, came from metadata supplied by the sample provider rather than from assay-based typing. The full study reports these points: Clinical and demographic metadata were provided uncurated, with the amount varying by source and participant.

Comment on this clone: Which antigen it targets is not known. The input lacks base qualities; no much larger clone sits a single base away.

TCRbeta CDR3 regions were amplified from genomic DNA by means of the immunoSEQ Assay, a bias-controlled multiplex PCR. On the authors' methods: Within the assay, amplification of reference gene primers was used to estimate how many nucleated cells each sample contained. To quantify the absolute abundance of each unique TCRbeta CDR3 rearrangement, sequence reads were collapsed and filtered. Productive Simpson clonality was computed per sample as the square root of Simpson's diversity index over productive rearrangements. The clones in this table, taken by TCRdb from immuneACCESS, are in-frame only. Not every clone is retained; where verified, under half of the shortfall comes from an unresolved V gene, and the cause of the rest is unknown. V and J calls and clone size come straight from that table; D and trimming were deduced from the DNA. Within this sample are roughly 100,000 clones, with over 85% of them counted one time only. In total, the top ten clones hold around 2% of the sample.

At one collaborating source in Seattle, patients were enrolled during active infection and were followed longitudinally through the course of disease. Each collaborating institution followed its own protocols to collect whole blood in K2EDTA tubes. For TCRbeta analysis, collaborators shipped samples as frozen whole blood, isolated PBMCs, or DNA extracted from either of those sample types. V and J are trimmed by 1 base and 1 base, and the gene matches miss 11 bases of the junction. Based on the germline V gene, the CDR1 and CDR2 sequences are MDHEN and SYDVKM. The CDR3 numbers 20 residues from cysteine through phenylalanine. Kept here is only the CDR3 DNA, which spans 60 bases and is read in frame from base 1.

The specimen sequenced was peripheral blood. This TCR was recovered from a woman between 45 and 60 years old with COVID-19, enrolled during active disease. This chain joins TRBV28 to TRBJ2-6; the junction holds 9 bases that match TRBD1. The nucleotides are TGTGCCAGCAGTTTATTGAGGACAGGGGAATTGAAGTCTGGGGCCAACGTCCTGACTTTC. Its amino acids are CASSLLRTGELKSGANVLTF.